This is a list of T cell receptor beta chains from one sample in a study of T cell changes during pregnancy in multiple sclerosis. Assay: immunoSEQ multiplex PCR; the TCRdb copy retains only in-frame clones and omits some. The table lists tens of thousands of clones, 85% to 95% of them singletons. Sample: CD4+ T cells from peripheral blood mononuclear cells, taken in the third trimester of pregnancy. The source of these receptors is a female donor with multiple sclerosis, enrolled in a pregnancy study. Each CDR3 is given with its conserved first and last residue. A D gene is named only where the DNA matches it firmly. Size tells how often a clone was seen (once, few, many) or the class of an expanded clone, and some rows leave it out.

v_gene,j_gene,d_gene,abundance,CDR3nt,CDR3aa
TRBV29-1,TRBJ2-1,.,.,TGCGCCGGAGGTTCCTTACGGTCCTACAATGAGCAGTTCTTC,CAGGSLRSYNEQFF
TRBV11-2,TRBJ2-1,.,.,TGTGCCAGCAGCTTAGAGACTATCAATGAGCAGTTCTTC,CASSLETINEQFF
TRBV6-1,TRBJ1-5,TRBD1,.,TGTGCCACCGCCGACAGGGGGCATCAGCCCCAGCATTTT,CATADRGHQPQHF
TRBV7-2,TRBJ2-3,TRBD2,.,TGTGCCAGCAGCTTAGCGCGGCAAGCGGGGACCAATACGCAGTATTTT,CASSLARQAGTNTQYF
TRBV6-5,TRBJ2-1,.,once,TGTGCCAGCAGAATACCGGACTGGCAGAAGTTCTTC,CASRIPDWQKFF
TRBV19,TRBJ2-1,TRBD2,.,TGTGCCAGTAGTATCTTAGCGGGAGGGCTCTCAGGAGGTAGTAATGAGCAGTTCTTC,CASSILAGGLSGGSNEQFF
TRBV28,TRBJ2-1,TRBD2,.,TGTGCCAGCTCAATTCAAAGCGGGAAGTGGGATCAGCAGTTCTTC,CASSIQSGKWDQQFF
TRBV30,TRBJ1-4,TRBD1,.,TGTGCCTGGAGTGCCCTCCAGGGGGCTAATGAAAAACTGTTTTTT,CAWSALQGANEKLFF
TRBV5-6,TRBJ1-4,.,.,TGTGCCAGCAGCTGGGGGGGACCAGGAGAAAAACTGTTTTTT,CASSWGGPGEKLFF
TRBV19,TRBJ1-2,.,.,TGTGCCAGTAGTTCAAGACAGGCAAATCGTAACTATGGCTACACCTTC,CASSSRQANRNYGYTF
TRBV12-5,TRBJ2-7,.,.,TGTGCTAGTGGTTTACAGGGTTTC,CASGLQGF
TRBV5-1,TRBJ2-7,TRBD2,.,TGCGCCAGCAGACTGGTGACTAGCGGACCGTACGAGCAGTACTTC,CASRLVTSGPYEQYF
TRBV21-1,TRBJ2-7,.,.,TGTGCCAGCAGCAAAGCGCAGGGACAGGGCTCCTACGAGCAGTACTTC,CASSKAQGQGSYEQYF
TRBV5-1,TRBJ2-7,.,.,TGCGCCAGCAGCTTGTCTGGGACAGAGCAGTACTTC,CASSLSGTEQYF
TRBV19,TRBJ2-7,TRBD2,.,TGTGCCAGTAGTACTGACCGGGGGAGCGGGAGGGCCTACGAGCAGTACTTC,CASSTDRGSGRAYEQYF
TRBV7-2,TRBJ1-2,.,.,TGTGCCAGCAGCTTAGCGCCGGGTAATCATGGCTACACCTTC,CASSLAPGNHGYTF
TRBV5-1,TRBJ2-7,TRBD2,.,TGCGCCAGCAGCTGGGGGAGGGCCCAGGGCGGTGAGCAGTACTTC,CASSWGRAQGGEQYF
TRBV4-2,TRBJ1-2,.,.,TGTGCCAGCAGCCAAGATTTAAGGGGCCCTAACTATGGCTACACCTTC,CASSQDLRGPNYGYTF
TRBV7-3,TRBJ2-2,TRBD1,.,TGTGCCAGCAGCTCCGGGACAGGGTGGACCGGGGAGCTGTTTTTT,CASSSGTGWTGELFF
TRBV5-1,TRBJ2-7,.,.,TGCGCCAGCAGCCCGGAGAGCGCCTACGAGCAGTACTTC,CASSPESAYEQYF
TRBV7-8,TRBJ2-1,TRBD2,.,TGTGCCAGCAGCTCCCCGGGACTAGCGGCCTACAATGAGCAGTTCTTC,CASSSPGLAAYNEQFF
TRBV6-4,TRBJ2-4,.,.,TGTGCCGTGAGGGTGGCCAAAAACATTCAGTACTTC,CAVRVAKNIQYF
TRBV5-6,TRBJ1-1,.,.,TGTGCCAGCAGTTTACCCTTAACAGCGAACACTGAAGCTTTCTTT,CASSLPLTANTEAFF
TRBV6-5,TRBJ1-1,.,once,TGTGCCAGCGGCCACATCAGGGCTTTCTTT,CASGHIRAFF
TRBV13,TRBJ2-3,TRBD2,.,TGTGCCAGCAGCTGGCGTGGACTAGCGGGAGTCGGGACAGATACGCAGTATTTT,CASSWRGLAGVGTDTQYF
TRBV7-9,TRBJ1-1,.,few,TGTGCCAGCAGCTTAGCACACGAAGCTTTCTTT,CASSLAHEAFF
TRBV19,TRBJ2-1,TRBD2,few,TGTGCCACCGGGACTAGCGGGAGCTACAATGAGCAGTTCTTC,CATGTSGSYNEQFF
TRBV11-2,TRBJ2-2,.,.,TGTGCCAGCAGCCGGTTGACCGGGGCCGGGGAGCTGTTTTTT,CASSRLTGAGELFF
TRBV18,TRBJ2-5,.,.,TGTGCCAGCTCACCAAAATCTACCGAGGAGACCCAGTACTTC,CASSPKSTEETQYF
TRBV29-1,TRBJ1-1,.,.,TGCAGCGTTACGTACTGGGCGGGTGACATGGGTGAAGCTTTCTTT,CSVTYWAGDMGEAFF
TRBV28,TRBJ2-7,TRBD2,once,TGTGCCAGCAGCGCCTATCTAGCGGGGAGGACCCACGAGCAGTACTTC,CASSAYLAGRTHEQYF
TRBV5-4,TRBJ2-3,.,.,TGTGCCAGCAGCTTGGTGGGAGGACGCACAGATACGCAGTATTTT,CASSLVGGRTDTQYF
TRBV11-3,TRBJ2-5,.,.,TGTGCCAGCAGCTTAGGCTCGGACTATGGAGAGACCCAGTACTTC,CASSLGSDYGETQYF
TRBV4-2,TRBJ2-4,TRBD2,many,TGTGCCAGCAGCCAGGGGGACTCTAGCGGGAGCCTCGCCAAAAACATTCAGTACTTC,CASSQGDSSGSLAKNIQYF
TRBV28,TRBJ1-4,.,.,TGTGCCAGCAGTGCATCCGGGCGGGCTAATGAAAAACTGTTTTTT,CASSASGRANEKLFF
TRBV5-8,TRBJ2-1,.,.,TGTGCCAGCAGCCCCAACTTCTGGGAGTTCGGTAATGAGCAGTTCTTC,CASSPNFWEFGNEQFF
TRBV7-9,TRBJ2-7,TRBD2,.,TGTGCCAGCAGCTCCAGCGGACTAGCGGGAGTGTACTTC,CASSSSGLAGVYF
TRBV2,TRBJ2-3,.,.,TGTGCCAGCAGTGAAGGGACAGCCAGGGATACGCAGTATTTT,CASSEGTARDTQYF
TRBV4-1,TRBJ2-3,TRBD2,.,TGCGCCAGCAGTCCTAGCGGGTTCGGGGGGGCAGATACGCAGTATTTT,CASSPSGFGGADTQYF